The 11 T cell receptor beta chains listed next were all sequenced from one sample in a study of post-analysis software for immune sequencing data (dated by TCRdb to between 2014 and 2016). Library preparation employed PCR. The sequencer listed for this sample is Illumina HiSeq 2500. Unique molecular identifiers were incorporated into TCR beta cDNA libraries to reduce PCR and sequencing biases. The public sequencing data were trimmed at Q25 with fastp and processed into clonotypes with MiXCR by TCRdb, which kept only in-frame beta chains. Rows with one shared CDR3 protein collapse into an entry with the most common genes and DNA. This sample lists 160,000 or so distinct CDR3 sequences; around 34% were detected once. The ten top clones hold over 25% of the sample. The sample's time point label, in plain terms: second blood draw from one MS patient after hematopoietic stem cell transplantation. The material was blood, obtained after autologous hematopoietic stem cell transplantation. Source of these receptors: a girl aged 5-17 years with multiple sclerosis. Donor details come from another sample of the same person, matched by shared clones.

The chain links TRBV12-3 or TRBV12-4 to TRBJ1-4; 8 bases are a match to TRBD1. This CDR3 region has 13 residues. The ends lost 6 bases at V and 7 bases at J; junction bases unmatched: 4. The CDR3 loop reads CASSDRGGEKLFF. CDR3 DNA sequence: TGTGCCAGCAGCGACAGGGGAGGTGAAAAACTGTTTTTT.

This chain uses TRBV20-1 with TRBJ1-4, with no clear D. The CDR3 is 12 residues long. CDR1 and CDR2 (germline): DFQATT, SNEGSKA (reference sequence). The CDR3 DNA reads as TGCACCGCGCTAGCAACTAATGAAAAACTGTTTTTT. This sequence encodes CTALATNEKLFF.

The table lists this clonotype with a count of one. The V and J genes are TRBV29-1 and TRBJ1-1; no firm D call. Trimming took off 6 bases at V and 6 bases at J, with 14 bases between the two ends. Looked up from germline, CDR1 is SQVTM and CDR2 is ANQGSEA. CDR3 length: 12 amino acids. The CDR3 loop reads CSVAAFCSEAFF. DNA of the CDR3: TGCAGCGTGGCGGCGTTCTGCTCTGAAGCTTTCTTT.

Of note for this clonotype: The junction and the germline gene differ at one end; a read error may be behind it. This chain connects TRBV6-6 to TRBJ2-5; no firm D call. This CDR3 region has 11 residues. CDR1 and CDR2 from the germline V gene are MNHNY and SVGAGI (reference sequence). This CDR3 reads CAGSSPGEQYF. The CDR3 coding sequence is TGTGCCGGCAGTTCCCCGGGTGAGCAGTACTTC.

The table lists this clonotype with a few counts. A single base separates this from a much larger clone, so it may be a read error. The chain links TRBV7-7 to TRBJ2-5; D perhaps matches TRBD2 (6 bases). Germline V gives CDR1 SSHAT, CDR2 FNYEAQ (reference sequence). This CDR3 region has 14 residues. The CDR3 is CASSLTAGREIQYF. The CDR3 DNA reads TGTGCTAGCAGCTTAACGGCGGGAAGAGAGATCCAGTACTTC.

On this clonotype: This may be a read error, as it is one base from a much larger clone. The chain uses TRBV13 and TRBJ2-1; no reliable D call. Per the germline V gene, CDR1 is PRHDT and CDR2 is FYEKMQ (reference sequence). The CDR3 has 14 amino acids. Trimming removed 5 bases from V and 3 bases from J, with 11 bases in between. The CDR3 loop reads CASSLLVNYNEQFF. The CDR3 nucleotides read TGTGCCAGCAGCCTTCTAGTGAACTACAATGAGCAGTTCTTC.

The chain is built from TRBV12-3 or TRBV12-4 and TRBJ1-1; tentatively, D is TRBD1 (5 bases). V was trimmed by 6 bases and J by 11 bases, leaving 25 bases between them. The CDR3 has 15 amino acids. CDR3 DNA sequence: TGTGCCAGCAGGAAAGCCGGGACCCCAACACTGAAGGCTTTCTTT. Translating gives CASRKAGTPTLKAFF.

This clonotype was picked up many times. The chain employs TRBV4-3 and TRBJ2-6, with D possibly matching TRBD2 (6 bases). The CDR3 is 16 residues long. Trimming left V 0 bases short and J 2 bases short, with 8 bases between. Germline V gene sequence: CDR1 LGHNA, CDR2 YSLEER. The CDR3 spells CASSQEGGTGANVLTF. CDR3 DNA sequence: TGCGCCAGCAGCCAAGAGGGGGGAACTGGGGCCAACGTCCTGACTTTC.

This clonotype was detected once. The rearrangement uses TRBV28 and TRBJ2-2; TRBD1 matches 8 bases. The CDR3 has 15 amino acids. Germline loops: CDR1 MDHEN, CDR2 SYDVKM. V was pared by 4 bases and J by 1 base, with 2 bases of the junction left unmatched. CDR3 protein: CASSSGGLNTGELFF. DNA for the CDR3: TGTGCCAGCAGTTCAGGGGGCTTGAACACCGGGGAGCTGTTTTTT.

The chain uses TRBV24-1 and TRBJ2-1, with 13 positions matching TRBD2. Trimming removed 3 bases from V and 7 bases from J; junction bases left unmatched: 11. The CDR3 runs to 18 residues. Germline CDR1 is KGHDR and CDR2 is SFDVKD. The CDR3 nucleotides read TGTGCCACCAGTGATGCGGGACTAGCGGGACGGGACGGAAATGAGCAGTTCTTC. This translates into CATSDAGLAGRDGNEQFF.

V is TRBV7-2 and J is TRBJ2-7; D not resolved. V lost 5 bases to trimming and J lost 0 bases, with 17 bases between them. CDR3 size: 16 residues. Germline CDR1 is SGHTA and CDR2 is FQGNSA. CDR3 loop: CASSDAPDRNSYEQYF. CDR3 nucleotide sequence: TGTGCCAGCAGCGATGCCCCGGACCGCAACTCCTACGAGCAGTACTTC.